This passage covers 29 T cell receptor beta chains from one sample sequenced in a study of blood T cell repertoires in COVID-19. Clones were sequenced by immunoSEQ multiplex PCR, and TCRdb holds only the in-frame ones, with some missing. The sample includes roughly 120,000 clones, more than 90% of them seen just once. Sequencing input: peripheral blood. These receptors came from a man in his fifties or sixties with COVID-19, enrolled during active disease.

This clone showed up just once. This chain uses TRBV19 with TRBJ2-5, with 10 bases that match TRBD1. Germline CDR1 is LNHDA and CDR2 is SQIVND (reference sequence). CDR3 length equals 18 residues. Unmatched junction bases numbered 12, after V lost 0 bases and J lost 5 bases. The CDR3 loop reads CASSIDHTGTGVDETQYF. The CDR3 bases are TGTGCCAGTAGTATAGATCATACCGGGACAGGGGTTGATGAGACCCAGTACTTC.

The J gene is TRBJ1-4, the V gene TRBV6-2 or TRBV6-3; D may be TRBD1 (5 bases). This CDR3 comprises 16 residues. Germline loops: CDR1 MNHEY, CDR2 SVGEGT. Trimming removed 7 bases at V and 3 bases at J, with 18 bases between. The DNA for the CDR3 is TGTGCCAGCATCCCGGGCCTAGGGGATGCTAATGAAAAACTGTTTTTT. Its translation: CASIPGLGDANEKLFF.

CDR3 amino acids: CASSPPGTLNTEAFF. As DNA, the CDR3 is TGTGCCAGCAGCCCCCCCGGGACACTGAACACTGAAGCTTTCTTT. The rearrangement uses TRBV11-3 and TRBJ1-1; tentative D call: TRBD1 (6 bases). V lost 5 bases to trimming and J lost 0 bases, with 13 bases between them. The CDR3 contains 15 residues. CDR1 is SGHNT and CDR2 is YENEEA in the germline V gene.

This rearrangement joins TRBV7-7 to TRBJ2-1; D possibly corresponds to TRBD2 (6 bases). Trimming took 4 bases from V and 4 from J, leaving 8 bases between them. CDR1 and CDR2 (germline): SSHAT, FNYEAQ (reference sequence). This CDR3 has 13 residues. CDR3 bases: TGTGCCAGCAGCTCCGGGGGATACAATGAGCAGTTCTTC. This gives the protein CASSSGGYNEQFF.

The chain has TRBV7-9 and TRBJ2-3; 10 bases are a match to TRBD2. The CDR3 has 15 residues. V dropped 5 bases and J dropped 2; count of bases not matched to a gene: 4. CDR1 is SEHNR, CDR2 FQNEAQ, per germline (reference sequence). DNA for the CDR3: TGTGCCAGCAGCCCGGGACTAGCGTTCACAGATACGCAGTATTTT. Protein sequence: CASSPGLAFTDTQYF.

The V gene is TRBV19, the J gene TRBJ1-5; 8 nucleotides align to TRBD1. Germline CDR1 and CDR2: LNHDA and SQIVND (reference sequence). The length of the CDR3 is 15 residues. Trimming at V came to 4 bases and at J to 1 base, leaving 3 bases not matched to a gene. The DNA of the CDR3 is TGTGCCAGTAGTACATACAGGGGGAGCAATCAGCCCCAGCATTTT. Protein product: CASSTYRGSNQPQHF.

V is TRBV19 and J is TRBJ2-7; 9 nucleotides align to TRBD1. The CDR3 extends over 15 amino acids. Germline CDR1 is LNHDA and CDR2 is SQIVND (reference sequence). The V gene end was trimmed by 4 bases and the J gene end by 4 bases; junction bases not matched to a gene: 8. The CDR3 region has the DNA TGTGCCAGTAGTACCACAGGGGGCCAGATTTACGAGCAGTACTTC. This sequence encodes CASSTTGGQIYEQYF.

This chain joins TRBV19 and TRBJ2-7; the match to TRBD2 covers 11 bases. CDR1 is LNHDA, CDR2 SQIVND, per germline (reference sequence). Trimming removed 6 bases from V and 0 bases from J; junction bases left unmatched: 4. This CDR3 contains 15 residues. DNA of the CDR3: TGTGCCAGTAGAGGGACTAGCGGAAACTCCTACGAGCAGTACTTC. Protein: CASRGTSGNSYEQYF.

The V and J genes are TRBV4-2 and TRBJ2-7, with 7 nucleotides matching TRBD2. The CDR3 is 15 residues long. The junction had 10 bases not matched to a gene; V was cut back by 1 base and J by 7 bases. Germline assignment: CDR1 LGHNA and CDR2 YNFKEQ. CDR3: CASSQAPLAEQEQYF. In DNA, the CDR3 is TGTGCCAGCAGCCAAGCCCCCCTAGCGGAACAAGAGCAGTACTTC.

The chain recombines TRBV18 with TRBJ2-7; 8 nucleotides agree with TRBD1. V lost 8 bases, J lost 1 base, and 10 bases stayed unmatched. CDR3 length equals 15 residues. Germline V gene sequence: CDR1 KGHSH, CDR2 LQKENI. The CDR3 bases are TGTGCCAGCCAGGGGGCTGGACGCTCATCCTACGAGCAGTACTTC. Translated, it gives CASQGAGRSSYEQYF.

CDR3 DNA sequence: TGTGCCGTTTCTTTCGGGGGGGAGGCCTCCTACGAGCAGTACTTC. Translation gives CAVSFGGEASYEQYF. This chain uses TRBV6-5 with TRBJ2-7, with TRBD2 identical over 8 bases. The CDR3 has 15 residues. The J segment lost 0 bases and the V segment lost 11 bases, leaving 12 bases of the junction unmatched. From germline, CDR1 is MNHEY and CDR2 SVGAGI.

The V call is TRBV24-1, the J call TRBJ1-1, with TRBD1 matching over 8 bases. CDR1 is KGHDR and CDR2 is SFDVKD in the germline V gene. CDR3 length: 13 amino acids. The junction had 6 bases not matched to a gene; V was cut back by 6 bases and J by 7 bases. CDR3 amino acids: CATSPGGKNEAFF. The DNA of the CDR3 is TGTGCCACCAGTCCAGGGGGCAAGAATGAAGCTTTCTTT.

The rearrangement links TRBV2 to TRBJ2-1, with D hard to call. Trimming took off 2 bases at V and 5 bases at J, with 10 bases between the two ends. CDR1 and CDR2 (germline): SNHLY, FYNNEI. This CDR3 is built from 14 residues. The CDR3 nucleotides are TGTGCCAGCAGTGAATCTAGTTCGGACAATGAGCAGTTCTTC. Protein: CASSESSSDNEQFF.

V gene TRBV27 combines with J gene TRBJ2-7, with a possible D match to TRBD1 (7 bases). Trimming left V 0 bases short and J 0 bases short, with 12 bases between. Germline CDR1 reads MNHEY; CDR2 reads SMNVEV (reference sequence). The CDR3 is 16 residues long. This CDR3 is CASSLSKQGGSYEQYF. The DNA of the CDR3 is TGTGCCAGCAGTTTATCGAAGCAGGGGGGCTCCTACGAGCAGTACTTC.

The chain is built from TRBV6-5 and TRBJ1-2; 8 bases agree with TRBD1. Trimming at V came to 4 bases and at J to 0 bases, leaving 4 bases not matched to a gene. CDR1 MNHEY and CDR2 SVGAGI come from the germline V gene. This CDR3 region has 15 residues. In nucleotides, the CDR3 is TGTGCCAGCAGTTGGGGGACAGGCTCTAACTATGGCTACACCTTC. Its translation is CASSWGTGSNYGYTF.

V usage is TRBV11-3 and J usage is TRBJ2-7; 9 bases fit TRBD2. Germline trimming cut 3 bases from V and 6 bases from J; bases unmatched to any gene: 9. The CDR3 has 15 residues. Germline values: CDR1 SGHNT, CDR2 YENEEA. CDR3 DNA sequence: TGTGCCAGCAGCTTCGGGGCTAGCGGGACCTCCGAGCAGTACTTC. Translating gives CASSFGASGTSEQYF.

The chain couples TRBV5-8 to TRBJ2-7, with D tentatively TRBD1 (5 bases). Germline V gene data show CDR1 as SGHTS and CDR2 as YDEGEE. There are 14 residues in the CDR3. With 0 bases removed from V and 0 bases from J, the gap between germline ends came to 7 bases. The CDR3 DNA follows: TGTGCCAGCAGCTTGGGACAGCTCTCCTACGAGCAGTACTTC. Protein: CASSLGQLSYEQYF. Using reference TRBV5-8 and TRBJ2-7 for the parts outside the CDR3, the full variable domain is EAGVTQSPTHLIKTRGQQATLRCSPISGHTSVYWYQQALGLGLQFLLWYDEGEERNRGNFPPRFSGRQFPNYSSELNVNALELEDSALYLCASSLGQLSYEQYFGPGTRLTVT.

This sequence joins TRBV5-8 and TRBJ2-3; D gene uncertain. This CDR3 is built from 13 residues. The V end was cut by 6 bases, the J end by 3 bases, with 11 bases between. The germline V gene has CDR1 SGHTS and CDR2 YDEGEE. This CDR3 is CASTRRSTDTQYF. CDR3 nucleotides: TGTGCCAGCACCCGAAGGAGTACAGATACGCAGTATTTT.

The chain links TRBV19 to TRBJ1-1; D call uncertain. V was pared by 4 bases and J by 5 bases, with 11 bases between. The CDR3 sequence is 13 residues long. Germline CDR1 reads LNHDA; CDR2 reads SQIVND (reference sequence). CDR3 amino acids: CASSTRGGTEAFF. In DNA, the CDR3 is TGTGCCAGTAGTACACGAGGAGGGACTGAAGCTTTCTTT.

The V and J genes are TRBV7-6 and TRBJ2-3, with D possibly TRBD2 on 5 matching bases. The CDR3 consists of 13 residues. Germline V gene data show CDR1 as SGHVS and CDR2 as FNYEAQ. V shed 2 bases and J shed 6 bases, with 9 bases lying between them. CDR3 region: CASSLSGEDTQYF. The DNA for the CDR3 is TGTGCCAGCAGCTTAAGTGGGGAGGATACGCAGTATTTT.

The chain is built from TRBV5-1 and TRBJ1-4; D gene ambiguous. The germline V and J ends were trimmed by 1 base and 7 bases, with 11 bases remaining between them. Germline V gene data show CDR1 as SGHRS and CDR2 as YFSETQ. The CDR3 extends over 14 amino acids. This chain's CDR3 is CASSLFPAGEKLFF. CDR3 bases: TGCGCCAGCAGCTTGTTCCCCGCGGGTGAAAAACTGTTTTTT. Full variable domain (missing parts from reference TRBV5-1 and TRBJ1-4): KAGVTQTPRYLIKTRGQQVTLSCSPISGHRSVSWYQQTPGQGLQFLFEYFSETQRNKGNFPGRFSGRQFSNSRSEMNVSTLELGDSALYLCASSLFPAGEKLFFGSGTQLSVL.

This chain joins TRBV10-2 and TRBJ2-7, with 12 bases identical to TRBD2. In germline, CDR1 is WSHSY, CDR2 SAAADI. The CDR3 runs to 14 residues. The V segment lost 6 bases and the J segment 6 bases; nucleotides outside the gene matches: 6. CDR3 nucleotide sequence: TGCGCCAGCAGACCACTAGCGGGAGGTACCGAGCAGTACTTC. It is translated as CASRPLAGGTEQYF.

The chain couples TRBV5-1 to TRBJ1-3; D gene ambiguous. Germline values: CDR1 SGHRS, CDR2 YFSETQ. The germline V and J ends were trimmed by 3 bases and 0 bases, with 13 bases remaining between them. CDR3 length: 16 amino acids. CDR3 nucleotide sequence: TGCGCCAGCAGCTCGACTTCTCAGAGCTCTGGAAACACCATATATTTT. As protein: CASSSTSQSSGNTIYF.

J is TRBJ2-1 and V is TRBV7-6, with TRBD2 matching over 8 bases. The germline gives CDR1 SGHVS, CDR2 FNYEAQ. This CDR3 is built from 18 residues. J lost 2 bases, V lost 0 bases, and 9 bases had no gene match. The CDR3 sequence is CASSLAAGGAGAYNEQFF. The CDR3 region has the DNA TGTGCCAGCAGCTTAGCGGCGGGGGGAGCGGGAGCCTACAATGAGCAGTTCTTC.

This clone came up once. The gene calls are TRBV19 and TRBJ2-3, with 7 bases that match TRBD2. The germline V gene encodes CDR1 LNHDA and CDR2 SQIVND (reference sequence). Trimming removed 3 bases from V and 0 bases from J; junction bases left unmatched: 6. The CDR3 loop spans 16 amino acids. CDR3 sequence reads: CASSMGFSGSTDTQYF. The DNA of the CDR3 is TGTGCCAGTAGTATGGGGTTTAGCGGGAGCACAGATACGCAGTATTTT.

This chain links TRBV5-5 with TRBJ2-5; D gene ambiguous. Germline CDR1 is SGHKS and CDR2 is YYEKEE (reference sequence). The CDR3 consists of 12 residues. The V end was cut by 3 bases, the J end by 2 bases, with 5 bases between. The DNA for the CDR3 is TGTGCCAGCAGCTATAGTCAAGAGACCCAGTACTTC. It translates to CASSYSQETQYF.

The count of this clone is one. This rearrangement joins TRBV7-8 to TRBJ2-7, with 11 bases that match TRBD2. Germline V gene lookup returns CDR1 SGHVS and CDR2 FQNEAQ. The CDR3 spans 17 residues. Unmatched junction bases numbered 11, after V lost 5 bases and J lost 2 bases. The CDR3 here is CASSGDSGRGFAYEQYF. The CDR3 DNA is TGTGCCAGCAGCGGAGATAGCGGGAGGGGATTCGCCTACGAGCAGTACTTC.

V is TRBV6-5 and J is TRBJ2-5, with D possibly TRBD1 on 6 matching bases. The CDR3 covers 15 residues. V dropped 2 bases and J dropped 2 bases, with 12 bases sitting between them. Germline CDR1 MNHEY, CDR2 SVGAGI. CDR3 in DNA: TGTGCCAGCAGTTACAGGGGGACACTACAAGAGACCCAGTACTTC. Translation gives CASSYRGTLQETQYF.

This chain uses TRBV19 with TRBJ1-5, with a tentative D call TRBD1 (5 bases). Germline V CDR1 and CDR2: LNHDA, SQIVND (reference sequence). V shed 7 bases and J shed 7 bases, with 14 bases lying between them. This CDR3 comprises 13 residues. The CDR3 is CASKGPGDQPQHF. DNA for the CDR3: TGTGCCAGTAAAGGCCCGGGGGACCAGCCCCAGCATTTT. The full variable domain, with the rest looked up from reference TRBV19 and TRBJ1-5, is DGGITQSPKYLFRKEGQNVTLSCEQNLNHDAMYWYRQDPGQGLRLIYYSQIVNDFQKGDIAEGYSVSREKKESFPLTVTSAQKNPTAFYLCASKGPGDQPQHFGDGTRLSIL.